This TCR beta chain comes out of a study of blood T cell repertoires in COVID-19. Study background: Acute and convalescent COVID-19 specimens originated in the United States, Italy and Spain. Sample material is recorded as cDNA or gDNA derived from T cells, B-cell-depleted T cells, or PBMCs.

As handled by the study authors: For nucleated cells, counts were estimated from reference gene primer amplification. The table came from immunoSEQ multiplex PCR; TCRdb's copy has only in-frame clones and leaves some out. The V and J calls and the clone size are those of that table, but D and trimming were determined from the DNA. The profile covers around 150,000 clones, with 75% to 85% appearing a single time and 3.5% to 5.5% taken by the ten largest. This clone was seen a few times. Source material: peripheral blood. This receptor was taken from a woman older than 75 with active or convalescent COVID-19.

The CDR3 DNA reads as TGCGCCAGCAGCTTGGCTAGTTGGGAGACCCAGTACTTC. Translating gives CASSLASWETQYF. The chain joins TRBV5-1 to TRBJ2-5; D uncertain. Trimming pared 0 bases from V and 5 bases from J, leaving 8 bases between. The CDR3 has 13 residues. Per the germline V gene, CDR1 is SGHRS and CDR2 is YFSETQ.